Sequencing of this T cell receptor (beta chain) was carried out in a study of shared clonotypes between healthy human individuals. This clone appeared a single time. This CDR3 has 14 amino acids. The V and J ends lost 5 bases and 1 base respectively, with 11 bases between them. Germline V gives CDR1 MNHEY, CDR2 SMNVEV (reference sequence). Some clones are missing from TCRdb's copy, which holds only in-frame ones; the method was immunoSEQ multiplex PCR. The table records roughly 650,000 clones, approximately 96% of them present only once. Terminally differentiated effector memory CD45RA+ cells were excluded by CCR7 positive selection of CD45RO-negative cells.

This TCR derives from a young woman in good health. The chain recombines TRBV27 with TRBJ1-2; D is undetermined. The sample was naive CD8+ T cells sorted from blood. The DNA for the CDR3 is TGTGCCAGCAGTCCGTCTGGGGTTAACTATGGCTACACCTTC. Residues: CASSPSGVNYGYTF.